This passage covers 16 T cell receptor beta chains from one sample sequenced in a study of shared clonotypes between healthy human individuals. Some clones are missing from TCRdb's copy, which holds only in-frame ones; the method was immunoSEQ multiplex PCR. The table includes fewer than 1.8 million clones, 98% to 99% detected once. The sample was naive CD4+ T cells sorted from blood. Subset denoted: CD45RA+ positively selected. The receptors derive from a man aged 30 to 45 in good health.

Written as DNA, the CDR3 is TGCGCCAGCAGCTTGGAGGTGGCTAGCGGCCTTAGCACAGATACGCAGTATTTT. Amino acids: CASSLEVASGLSTDTQYF. The chain recombines TRBV5-1 with TRBJ2-3; TRBD2 aligns across 7 bases. The length of the CDR3 is 18 residues. Per the germline V gene, CDR1 is SGHRS and CDR2 is YFSETQ. V was pared by 0 bases and J by 0 bases, with 10 bases of the junction left unmatched.

Here the CDR3 DNA reads TGTGCCAGCAGCAGGGGGACAGGGCTCACAGATACGCAGTATTTT. Its protein product is CASSRGTGLTDTQYF. The V call is TRBV27, the J call TRBJ2-3, with 9 bases identical to TRBD1. V lost 6 bases and J lost 2; bases outside the gene matches: 6. From germline, CDR1 is MNHEY and CDR2 SMNVEV (reference sequence). The CDR3 extends over 15 amino acids.

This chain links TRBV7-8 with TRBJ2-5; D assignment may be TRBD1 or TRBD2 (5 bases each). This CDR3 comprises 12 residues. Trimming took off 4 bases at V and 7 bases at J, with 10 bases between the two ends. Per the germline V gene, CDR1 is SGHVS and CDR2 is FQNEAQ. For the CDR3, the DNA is TGTGCCAGCAGCTGGGACCGGGGGACCCAGTACTTC. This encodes CASSWDRGTQYF.

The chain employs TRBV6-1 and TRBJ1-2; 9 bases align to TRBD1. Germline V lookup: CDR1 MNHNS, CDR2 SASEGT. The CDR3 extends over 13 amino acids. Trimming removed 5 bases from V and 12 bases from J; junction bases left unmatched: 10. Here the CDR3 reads CASSNRDREMDTF. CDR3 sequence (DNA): TGTGCCAGCAGTAACCGGGACAGGGAGATGGACACCTTC.

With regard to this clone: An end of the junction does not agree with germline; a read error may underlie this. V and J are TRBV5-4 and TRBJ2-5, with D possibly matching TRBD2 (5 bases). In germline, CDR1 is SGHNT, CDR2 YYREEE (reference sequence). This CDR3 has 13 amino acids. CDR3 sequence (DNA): TGTGCCAGCAGCTTGGAGAGTAGGACTTTTCTTGACTTC. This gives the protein CASSLESRTFLDF. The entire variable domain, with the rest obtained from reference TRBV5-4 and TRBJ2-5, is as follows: ETGVTQSPTHLIKTRGQQVTLRCSSQSGHNTVSWYQQALGQGPQFIFQYYREEENGRGNFPPRFSGLQFPNYSSELNVNALELDDSALYLCASSLESRTFLDFGPGTRLLVL.

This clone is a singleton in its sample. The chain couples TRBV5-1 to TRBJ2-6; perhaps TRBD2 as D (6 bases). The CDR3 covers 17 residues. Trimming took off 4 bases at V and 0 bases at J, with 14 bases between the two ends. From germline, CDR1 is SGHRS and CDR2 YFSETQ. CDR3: CASSVDAGNSGANVLTF. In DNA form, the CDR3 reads TGCGCCAGCAGCGTAGACGCGGGGAACTCTGGGGCCAACGTCCTGACTTTC.

As DNA, the CDR3 is TGCGCCAGCAGCTTGGGACTAGCGGCTGACAATGAGCAGTTCTTC. Residues: CASSLGLAADNEQFF. The gene calls are TRBV5-1 and TRBJ2-1, with TRBD2 matching over 9 bases. Germline V gives CDR1 SGHRS, CDR2 YFSETQ. CDR3 length: 15 residues. V was clipped by 0 bases and J by 5 bases; unmatched bases: 3.

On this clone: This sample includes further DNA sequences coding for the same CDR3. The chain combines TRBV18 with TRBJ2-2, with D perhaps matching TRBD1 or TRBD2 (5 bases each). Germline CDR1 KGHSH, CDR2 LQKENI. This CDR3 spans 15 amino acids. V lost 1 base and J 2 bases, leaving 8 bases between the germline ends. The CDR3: CASSPQRGNTGELFF. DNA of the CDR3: TGTGCCAGCTCACCACAGAGGGGAAACACCGGGGAGCTGTTTTTT.

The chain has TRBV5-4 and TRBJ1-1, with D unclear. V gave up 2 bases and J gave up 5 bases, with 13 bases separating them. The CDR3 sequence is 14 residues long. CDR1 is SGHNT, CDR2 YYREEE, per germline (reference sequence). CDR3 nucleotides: TGTGCCAGCAGCTTCGTAGGGTTGGGAACTGAAGCTTTCTTT. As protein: CASSFVGLGTEAFF.

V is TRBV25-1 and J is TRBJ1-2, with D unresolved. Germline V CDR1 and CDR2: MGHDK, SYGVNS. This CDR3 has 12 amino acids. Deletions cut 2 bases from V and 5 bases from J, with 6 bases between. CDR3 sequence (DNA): TGTGCCAGCAGTGAAATGGGATATGGCTACACCTTC. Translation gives CASSEMGYGYTF.

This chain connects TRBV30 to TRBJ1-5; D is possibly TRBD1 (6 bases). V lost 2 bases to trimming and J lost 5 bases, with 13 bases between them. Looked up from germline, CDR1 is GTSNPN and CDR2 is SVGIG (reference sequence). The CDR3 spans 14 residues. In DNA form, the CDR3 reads TGTGCCTGGAGTCCGAAACAGGGACATCAGCCCCAGCATTTT. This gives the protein CAWSPKQGHQPQHF.

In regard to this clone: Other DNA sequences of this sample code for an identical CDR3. The CDR3 is CSAGTTDTQYF. CDR3 nucleotide sequence: TGCAGTGCCGGTACCACAGATACGCAGTATTTT. The rearrangement links TRBV20-1 to TRBJ2-3, with D uncertain. V gave up 6 bases and J gave up 2 bases, with 6 bases separating them. CDR1 and CDR2 from the germline V gene are DFQATT and SNEGSKA (reference sequence). The CDR3 runs 11 residues.

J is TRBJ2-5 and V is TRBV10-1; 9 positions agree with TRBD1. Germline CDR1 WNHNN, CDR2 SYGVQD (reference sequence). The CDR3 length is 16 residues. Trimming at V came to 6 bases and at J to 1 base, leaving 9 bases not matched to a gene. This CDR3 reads CASSRKGDRVQETQYF. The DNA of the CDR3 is TGCGCCAGCAGCCGGAAAGGGGACAGGGTCCAAGAGACCCAGTACTTC.

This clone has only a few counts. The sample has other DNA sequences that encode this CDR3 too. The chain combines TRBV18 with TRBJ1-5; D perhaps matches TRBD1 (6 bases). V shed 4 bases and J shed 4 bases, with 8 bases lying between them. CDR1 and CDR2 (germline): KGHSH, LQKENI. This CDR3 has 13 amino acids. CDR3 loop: CASSLDRNQPQHF. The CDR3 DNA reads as TGTGCCAGCTCACTCGACAGGAATCAGCCCCAGCATTTT. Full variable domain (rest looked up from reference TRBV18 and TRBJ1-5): NAGVMQNPRHLVRRRGQEARLRCSPMKGHSHVYWYRQLPEEGLKFMVYLQKENIIDESGMPKERFSAEFPKEGPSILRIQQVVRGDSAAYFCASSLDRNQPQHFGDGTRLSIL.

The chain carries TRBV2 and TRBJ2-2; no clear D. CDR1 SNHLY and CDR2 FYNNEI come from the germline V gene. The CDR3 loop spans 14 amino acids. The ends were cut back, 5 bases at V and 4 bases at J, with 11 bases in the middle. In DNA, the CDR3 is TGTGCCAGCAGTCTCAAGCTAAGCACCGGGGAGCTGTTTTTT. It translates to CASSLKLSTGELFF.

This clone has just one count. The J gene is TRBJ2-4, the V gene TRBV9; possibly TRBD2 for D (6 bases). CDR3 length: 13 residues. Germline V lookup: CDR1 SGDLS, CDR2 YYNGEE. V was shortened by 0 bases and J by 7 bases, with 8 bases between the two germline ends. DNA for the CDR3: TGTGCCAGCAGCGTAGAGGGGAGGAACATTCAGTACTTC. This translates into CASSVEGRNIQYF.